The present T cell receptor (beta chain) was sequenced within a study of chemoradiotherapy in HPV16-positive cancers. Study summary: Candidate HPV-specific clones and shared TCR motifs came from two HPV16-positive patients. Study-wide results and caveats: For HPV16-positive patients, expanding HPV-responsive T cells associated with longer recurrence-free survival. Non-HPV-specific T cells did not expand in tumors during treatment, whereas candidate HPV-specific clones and E7-related motifs did.

Profiling relied on immunoSEQ multiplex PCR, and the TCRdb table lists in-frame clones only, not all of them. The data contain around 40,000 clones, roughly 77% of them singletons. On this clone: The antigen remains unidentified.

Germline V lookup: CDR1 LNHDA, CDR2 SQIVND (reference sequence). V lost 1 base to trimming and J lost 0 bases, with 3 bases between them. The CDR3 is made up of 13 amino acids. This rearrangement joins TRBV19 to TRBJ1-1; unclear D gene. The sequence was obtained from a human donor with HPV-associated anogenital cancer. Sequenced material: blood, taken from a patient who underwent chemoradiotherapy. The CDR3 sequence: CASSIVLNTEAFF. The CDR3 nucleotides read TGTGCCAGTAGTATAGTGTTGAACACTGAAGCTTTCTTT. The full variable domain, completed using reference TRBV19 and TRBJ1-1, is DGGITQSPKYLFRKEGQNVTLSCEQNLNHDAMYWYRQDPGQGLRLIYYSQIVNDFQKGDIAEGYSVSREKKESFPLTVTSAQKNPTAFYLCASSIVLNTEAFFGQGTRLTVV.